This T cell receptor beta chain was sequenced during a study of vaccination and CD4 T cells after COVID-19. About the research overall: Post-diagnosis, post-COVID samples were collected after a median approximately 91 days, ranging 35 to 161. Typically, post-vaccine samples were obtained a median approximately 72 days after dose two, within a range of 14 to 241.

With the Oncomine TCR Beta short-read assay, DNA from cultured CD4+ T cells was sequenced. Each CDR3 protein gets one entry after TCRdb re-called the PCR reads with MiXCR. This sample has around 13,000 distinct CDR3 sequences, with roughly four fifths found just once. Treatment meaning: roughly 11-day PBMC culture with coronavirus spike peptide pools or control peptides (ViraFEST assay). TCR sequencing followed the expansion of antigen-specific T cells with peptide pools in ViraFEST. A remark on this clonotype: Its matching antigen is unknown.

The sample here was CD4+ T cells from blood, cultured in vitro, taken after SARS-CoV-2 vaccination. This TCR derives from a human donor who received a COVID-19 vaccine.

CDR3 in DNA: TGCAGTGCGCGGAAACAGGGTGCCTCGGGGGAGCTGTTTTTT. It is translated as CSARKQGASGELFF. V gene TRBV20-1 combines with J gene TRBJ2-2, with D possibly matching TRBD1 (6 bases). V was trimmed by 6 bases and J by 8 bases, leaving 19 bases between them. Germline-derived CDR1 and CDR2 are DFQATT and SNEGSKA (reference sequence). The CDR3 sequence is 14 residues long.